This T cell receptor beta chain emerged from a study of Ad26.COV2.S vaccination and SARS-CoV-2 variants. Assay used: immunoSEQ multiplex PCR; TCRdb lists only in-frame clones, some missing. The sample has 400,000 to 450,000 clones; 92% are singletons. V was pared by 5 bases and J by 5 bases, with 8 bases of the junction left unmatched. This CDR3 is 15 amino acids long. Per germline, CDR1 ENHRY and CDR2 SYGVKD. Noted treatment: over 15 received Ad26.COV2.S at low or high dose, single or two shots; 5 received placebo; per-sample allocation not given. The samples were gathered on day 63 after the first injection of vaccine or placebo.

This material consisted of peripheral blood, taken in a trial of Ad26.COV2.S vaccine versus placebo. The chain links TRBV10-3 to TRBJ1-5; 8 bases align to TRBD1. This clonotype was obtained from a person aged 18 to 65 who received the Ad26.COV2.S COVID-19 vaccine or a placebo. CDR3 region: CAISSGTGLYQPQHF. The CDR3 DNA reads TGTGCCATCAGTTCCGGGACAGGACTATATCAGCCCCAGCATTTT.